The 10 T cell receptor beta chains listed next were all sequenced from one sample in a study of blood T cells in healthy people across ages. Combining a sample-barcoded 5' primer with a J-beta primer mix, a second PCR ran for about 7 to 12 cycles. TCRdb ran MiXCR on the 5' RACE reads and lists one entry per CDR3 protein. The table has under 800,000 distinct CDR3 sequences, around a fifth seen once; the top ten hold 3% to 4.5%. Sequenced material: blood. The receptors were sampled from an older man in good health.

The chain employs TRBV20-1 and TRBJ2-5, with 9 bases that match TRBD1. The J call may be in error: the DNA end matches TRBJ2-1 better. Looked up from germline, CDR1 is DFQATT and CDR2 is SNEGSKA (reference sequence). The CDR3 totals 15 residues. The CDR3 sequence is CSATQGQGIYNEQFF. The CDR3 DNA reads as TGCAGTGCTACCCAGGGACAGGGAATCTACAATGAGCAGTTCTTC.

This clonotype showed up just a few times. The rearrangement joins TRBV4-1 to TRBJ1-4; maybe TRBD1 (5 bases). V was shortened by 5 bases and J by 8 bases, with 18 bases between the two germline ends. The CDR3 covers 15 residues. The germline gives CDR1 MGHRA, CDR2 YSYEKL. The CDR3 DNA is TGCGCCAGCAGCTCCGGGGACCCCGCCGGAGAAAAACTGTTTTTT. Translation gives CASSSGDPAGEKLFF.

This clonotype has just a few counts. The rearrangement links TRBV4-2 to TRBJ2-2; 14 bases are shared with TRBD2. Germline CDR1 is LGHNA and CDR2 is YNFKEQ. The CDR3 has 17 residues. J was trimmed by 8 bases and V by 2 bases; bases with no gene match: 7. The DNA for the CDR3 is TGTGCCAGCAGCCAACCGGGACTAGCGGGAGTCTCGGGGGAGCTGTTTTTT. It is translated as CASSQPGLAGVSGELFF.

The rearrangement joins TRBV3-1 to TRBJ2-7, with D tentatively TRBD2 (5 bases). The germline V and J ends were trimmed by 0 bases and 2 bases, with 14 bases remaining between them. This CDR3 is 16 amino acids long. Germline-derived CDR1 and CDR2 are LGHDT and YNNKEL (reference sequence). In nucleotides, the CDR3 is TGTGCCAGCAGCCAAGATACTAGGACGGTTACCTACGAGCAGTACTTC. Encoded protein: CASSQDTRTVTYEQYF.

The chain joins TRBV6-5 to TRBJ1-1, with 10 bases aligning to TRBD1. The CDR3 is made up of 14 amino acids. V shed 5 bases, J shed 5 bases, and the junction held 5 bases outside the gene matches. CDR1 is MNHEY and CDR2 is SVGAGI in the germline V gene. The CDR3 coding sequence is TGTGCCAGCAGTCGAAGGACAGGGGGGACTGAAGCTTTCTTT. Its protein is CASSRRTGGTEAFF.

The chain uses TRBV28 and TRBJ2-3; TRBD2 might be the D (6 bases). This CDR3 region has 15 residues. V was trimmed by 1 base and J by 2 bases, leaving 10 bases between them. CDR1 MDHEN and CDR2 SYDVKM come from the germline V gene. This CDR3 reads CASSLSAGFTDTQYF. In DNA form, the CDR3 reads TGTGCCAGCAGTTTATCCGCGGGATTCACAGATACGCAGTATTTT.

The chain carries TRBV10-3 and TRBJ2-5; the match to TRBD1 covers 10 bases. The last part of the DNA fits TRBJ2-7 better; the J call may be wrong. The CDR3 length is 15 residues. Germline-derived CDR1 and CDR2 are ENHRY and SYGVKD. CDR3 nucleotides: TGTGCCATCAGTGGGGACAGGGGCTCTAACTACGAGCAGTACTTC. The encoded protein is CAISGDRGSNYEQYF.

This clonotype was recorded a few times. The rearrangement joins TRBV18 to TRBJ2-5; a possible D gene is TRBD2 (5 bases). CDR1 is KGHSH and CDR2 is LQKENI in the germline V gene. The CDR3 consists of 15 residues. Trimming pared 3 bases from V and 7 bases from J, leaving 18 bases between. The CDR3 nucleotides read TGTGCCAGCTCACCCCGAGAGGAGGCCAAAGTGACCCAGTACTTC. Residues: CASSPREEAKVTQYF.

The chain couples TRBV7-9 to TRBJ2-7; D perhaps matches TRBD1 (6 bases). Trimming removed 4 bases at V and 3 bases at J, with 7 bases between. There are 12 residues in the CDR3. The germline CDR1 and CDR2 sequences are SEHNR and FQNEAQ (reference sequence). The CDR3 region is CASSWDIYEQYF. The CDR3 coding sequence is TGTGCCAGCAGCTGGGACATCTACGAGCAGTACTTC.

Comment on this clonotype: This may arise from a read error, as a much more abundant clone is one base away. This sequence joins TRBV5-1 and TRBJ2-1; perhaps TRBD2 as D (6 bases). Trimming took off 4 bases at V and 0 bases at J, with 11 bases between the two ends. CDR3 size: 15 residues. Germline assignment: CDR1 SGHRS and CDR2 YFSETQ. In DNA, the CDR3 is TGCGCCAGCAGCGCAGTGGGAGGCTCCTACAATGAGCAGTTCTTC. Protein: CASSAVGGSYNEQFF. The complete variable domain, with remaining parts taken from reference TRBV5-1 and TRBJ2-1, reads KAGVTQTPRYLIKTRGQQVTLSCSPISGHRSVSWYQQTPGQGLQFLFEYFSETQRNKGNFPGRFSGRQFSNSRSEMNVSTLELGDSALYLCASSAVGGSYNEQFFGPGTRLTVL.